This TCR beta chain derives from a study of sequential checkpoint blockade in melanoma. Study summary: First-line arms were nivolumab then ipilimumab, or the reverse, randomized 1:1. DNA from 91 pretreatment tumor samples underwent TCRβ immunosequencing.

As for treatment: randomized to nivolumab then ipilimumab (arm A) or the reverse (arm B). No patient had prior DNA-damaging chemotherapy. The germline CDR1 and CDR2 sequences are SGHDN and FVKESK. Trimming removed 2 bases from V and 0 bases from J; junction bases left unmatched: 3. The CDR3 has 16 residues. Sequencing was performed with immunoSEQ multiplex PCR; in TCRdb, only in-frame clones are kept and a portion is missing. The sample lists roughly 5,000 clones, about 35% occurring once. The specimen was tumor tissue (inferred from file names), collected from a patient given nivolumab and ipilimumab in sequence. This sequence originates from a human donor with melanoma. The chain couples TRBV14 to TRBJ2-7; 11 nucleotides align to TRBD2. The CDR3 loop is CASSQPGLAGSYEQYF. The CDR3 bases are TGTGCCAGCAGCCAACCCGGACTAGCGGGCTCCTACGAGCAGTACTTC.